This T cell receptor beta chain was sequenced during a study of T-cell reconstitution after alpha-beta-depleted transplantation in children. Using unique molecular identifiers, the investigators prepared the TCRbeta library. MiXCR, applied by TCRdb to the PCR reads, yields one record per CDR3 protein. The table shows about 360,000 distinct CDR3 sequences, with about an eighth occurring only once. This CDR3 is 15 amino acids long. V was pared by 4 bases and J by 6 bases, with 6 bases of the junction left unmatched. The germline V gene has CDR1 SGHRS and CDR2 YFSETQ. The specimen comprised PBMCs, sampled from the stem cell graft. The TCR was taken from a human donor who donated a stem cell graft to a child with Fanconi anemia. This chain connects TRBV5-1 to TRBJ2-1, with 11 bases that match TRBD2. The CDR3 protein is CASSTVAGGTNEQFF. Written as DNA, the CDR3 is TGCGCCAGCAGCACGGTAGCGGGGGGGACCAATGAGCAGTTCTTC.